This TCR beta chain emerged from a study of neurological immune-mediated disorders. Study overall: Within the group of 35 or so multiple sclerosis patients, approximately 30 were relapsing-remitting, while 3 were secondary progressive. Study results and caveats: It was the repertoires of 18 of 34 multiple sclerosis patients that phylogenetic grouping placed in one related-CDR3 cluster, which is a possible signature. Patients with HTLV-1-associated myelopathy had the highest level of TCR clonal expansion, whereas patients with multiple sclerosis had the lowest level, falling beneath the level found in healthy controls.

This clonotype was detected ten times or more. Its target is not known. V was shortened by 1 base and J by 7 bases, with 4 bases between the two germline ends. Germline-derived CDR1 and CDR2 are SGHTA and FQGNSA. The CDR3 contains 12 residues. One entry per CDR3 protein results from TCRdb running MiXCR on the 5' RACE reads. Altogether 70,000 or so distinct CDR3 sequences are present, roughly 3% being singletons, with the ten largest covering about 5.5%. The V gene is TRBV7-2, the J gene TRBJ2-2; D gene uncertain. Material for sequencing was PBMCs. The source is a woman between 45 and 65 years old with multiple sclerosis. The CDR3 loop reads CASSLGVGELFF. CDR3 DNA: TGTGCCAGCAGCTTAGGGGTCGGGGAGCTGTTTTTT. The full variable domain, in which reference TRBV7-2 and TRBJ2-2 provide the parts outside the CDR3, is GAGVSQSPSNKVTEKGKDVELRCDPISGHTALYWYRQSLGQGLEFLIYFQGNSAPDKSGLPSDRFSAERTGGSVSTLTIQRTQQEDSAVYLCASSLGVGELFFGEGSRLTVL.